This record concerns one TCR beta chain sequence. The antigen is unknown. The entry originates in a study of vaccination effects on CD4 cells after COVID-19. Background on the study: After the second dose, samples were taken at median day 72.

Isolating CD4+ T cells followed ten to eleven days of culture. BNT162b2 vaccine or mRNA-1273 vaccine was given to participants in two doses. Germline-derived CDR1 and CDR2 are SGHRS and YFSETQ. The CDR3 spans 16 residues. The V and J ends lost 0 bases and 6 bases respectively, with 18 bases between them. Broader study findings: Marked contraction was observed in infection-induced and vaccine-induced clones late after vaccination.

The protocol was immunoSEQ multiplex PCR, while the TCRdb copy is restricted to in-frame clones and leaves out a portion. Of tens of thousands of clones listed, more than 60% are singletons. The source of this sequence is a human donor who received a COVID-19 vaccine. The sample consisted of CD4+ T cells from PBMCs cultured without peptide, taken after COVID-19 vaccination. This chain connects TRBV5-1 to TRBJ1-2; D gene ambiguous. The CDR3 loop reads CASSLDGVRKSDGYTF. CDR3 DNA sequence: TGCGCCAGCAGCTTGGATGGCGTCAGAAAAAGCGATGGCTACACCTTC.